These 5 T cell receptor beta chains share one sample of origin, sequenced in a study of prognosis after radiotherapy for stage I lung cancer. Researchers used two-round multiplex PCR to amplify TCR beta CDR3 starting from genomic DNA. Specific primers for each TRBV and TRBJ gene were what first-round PCR used. Via MiXCR, TCRdb re-called the multiplex PCR reads, giving one row per CDR3 protein. The sample holds around 30,000 distinct CDR3 sequences, under 40% seen once. The sample consisted of PBMCs, taken before or after stereotactic body radiation therapy (not recorded which). All receptors derive from a donor over 45 with non-small cell lung cancer.

This clonotype appeared many times. CDR3 DNA sequence: TGCAGTGCTAGACCCATTCTACTTACGACCCCAAATGAGCAGTTCTTC. The encoded protein is CSARPILLTTPNEQFF. The chain is built from TRBV20-1 and TRBJ2-1; D gene unclear. The germline V gene has CDR1 DFQATT and CDR2 SNEGSKA (reference sequence). The CDR3 covers 16 residues. Trimming removed 2 bases at V and 7 bases at J, with 21 bases between.

This clonotype was seen many times. This chain's CDR3 is CASRPFHQETQYF. The DNA of the CDR3 is TGTGCCAGCAGGCCGTTCCACCAAGAGACCCAGTACTTC. The rearrangement links TRBV3-1 to TRBJ2-5; D uncertain. The CDR3 loop spans 13 amino acids. Germline V gives CDR1 LGHDT, CDR2 YNNKEL (reference sequence). V was trimmed by 6 bases and J by 0 bases, leaving 8 bases between them.

This clonotype was seen once. DNA for the CDR3: TGTGCCAGCAGCTTTGAGGGGATCGGCTACACCTTC. As protein: CASSFEGIGYTF. This chain connects TRBV7-9 to TRBJ1-2, with a weak D call TRBD1 (5 bases). CDR3 length: 12 residues. V gave up 3 bases and J gave up 8 bases, with 10 bases separating them. Germline loops: CDR1 SEHNR, CDR2 FQNEAQ (reference sequence).

The table lists this clonotype with a few counts. The junction differs from germline at one of its ends, possibly a read error. This chain joins TRBV20-1 and TRBJ2-2; 14 positions match TRBD2. Germline V gene data show CDR1 as DFQATT and CDR2 as SNEGSKA (reference sequence). The CDR3 spans 18 residues. DNA of the CDR3: TGCAGTGCTAATGGACTAGCGGGGGGCCCCCTCGGGGCCGGGGAGCTGTTCTTT. This gives the protein CSANGLAGGPLGAGELFF.

This clonotype came up many times. The chain couples TRBV5-1 to TRBJ2-3; weak D call: TRBD2 (5 bases). Trimming removed 4 bases at V and 2 bases at J, with 14 bases between. The CDR3 is 15 residues long. Germline CDR1 SGHRS, CDR2 YFSETQ. CDR3 amino acids: CASSRSGLDTDTQYF. For the CDR3, the DNA is TGCGCCAGCAGCCGAAGCGGCCTAGACACAGATACGCAGTATTTT.